This entry is about one TCR beta chain. This record comes from a study of identifying expanded T cells in peripheral blood. The CDR3 is made up of 15 amino acids. Losses at the gene ends were 2 bases for V and 4 bases for J; bases not matched to a gene: 8. Germline assignment: CDR1 LNHNV and CDR2 YYDKDF (reference sequence). TCRdb's table, derived via immunoSEQ multiplex PCR, lists solely in-frame clones and lacks some. The profile shows some 90,000 clones, 70% to 90% of them singletons. Sequencing used blood. This chain links TRBV15 with TRBJ2-7, with 7 positions matching TRBD1. This TCR derives from a person aged 18 to 69 in good health. In DNA form, the CDR3 reads TGTGCCACCAGCAGACCGGGACAGTTTTCTTACGAGCAGTACTTC. Residues: CATSRPGQFSYEQYF.